This TCR beta chain derives from a study of OX40 agonist ivuxolimab in advanced cancers. Excluded were patients having autoimmune disease history or systemic immunosuppression. Profiled with immunoSEQ multiplex PCR; TCRdb holds only in-frame clones, not every one. The table includes about 50,000 clones, roughly 89% detected once. V dropped 7 bases and J dropped 5; count of bases not matched to a gene: 5. Germline CDR1 and CDR2: SGHRS and YFSETQ. The CDR3 sequence is 14 residues long. The table lists this clone with a few counts. This clonotype was obtained from an adult with an advanced solid tumor such as melanoma, head and neck, liver or kidney cancer. V gene TRBV5-1 combines with J gene TRBJ1-4, with TRBD1 matching 10 bases. The sequenced sample was CD4+ or CD8+ T cells sorted from blood, obtained in a trial of the OX40 agonist ivuxolimab. CDR3 residues: CASAPDRGNEKLFF. The DNA for the CDR3 is TGCGCCAGCGCCCCGGACAGGGGGAATGAAAAACTGTTTTTT.